This T cell receptor beta chain derives from a study of T cell changes during pregnancy in multiple sclerosis. The method was immunoSEQ multiplex PCR; TCRdb's version includes in-frame clones alone and lacks a portion of them. The sample includes 38,000 or so clones, around 90% of them seen just once. The receptor comes from a female donor with multiple sclerosis, enrolled in a pregnancy study. The source was CD4+ T cells from peripheral blood mononuclear cells, collected in the third trimester of pregnancy.

DNA of the CDR3: TGTGCCAGCTCACCGCAGGGGGACTCCTACGAGCAGTACTTC. It yields the protein CASSPQGDSYEQYF. The chain employs TRBV18 and TRBJ2-7; TRBD1 matches at 7 bases. The CDR3 spans 14 residues. Looked up from germline, CDR1 is KGHSH and CDR2 is LQKENI. The ends lost 3 bases at V and 0 bases at J; junction bases unmatched: 2.